These 31 T cell receptor beta chains came from one sample sequenced in a study of T-cell reconstitution after alpha-beta-depleted transplantation in children. This sample's TCRbeta library carried unique molecular identifier barcodes. TCRdb independently ran MiXCR on the PCR reads; one entry per CDR3 protein. The sample lists over 150,000 distinct CDR3 sequences, 13% to 15% occurring once. This specimen consisted of PBMCs from the stem cell graft donor, obtained from the stem cell graft. Receptors originate from a human donor who donated a stem cell graft to a child with acute lymphoblastic leukemia.

This clonotype was observed a few times. The CDR3 DNA sequence: TGCAGTGCTAGAACCCGGTTCAATCAGCCCCAGCATTTT. Translation: CSARTRFNQPQHF. V usage is TRBV20-1 and J usage is TRBJ1-5; D remains unclear. Trimming pared 2 bases from V and 3 bases from J, leaving 8 bases between. The CDR3 runs 13 residues. Germline V gene data show CDR1 as DFQATT and CDR2 as SNEGSKA (reference sequence).

This clonotype has ten or more counts. The chain joins TRBV10-3 to TRBJ1-5; D remains unclear. Per the germline V gene, CDR1 is ENHRY and CDR2 is SYGVKD. The CDR3 has 13 residues. V gave up 4 bases and J gave up 5 bases, with 9 bases separating them. The CDR3: CAISGADHQPQHF. The CDR3 DNA sequence: TGTGCCATCAGTGGGGCGGACCATCAGCCCCAGCATTTT.

This clonotype has only a few counts. This rearrangement joins TRBV30 to TRBJ1-5, with D unresolved. V gave up 0 bases and J gave up 1 base, with 7 bases separating them. This CDR3 is built from 14 residues. Germline V gene data show CDR1 as GTSNPN and CDR2 as SVGIG (reference sequence). CDR3 DNA sequence: TGTGCCTGGAGTGTTAGTGGAAGCAATCAGCCCCAGCATTTT. As protein: CAWSVSGSNQPQHF.

This clonotype was counted many times. The chain combines TRBV10-2 with TRBJ1-1; perhaps TRBD1 as D (5 bases). The CDR3 is made up of 12 amino acids. Germline V gene lookup returns CDR1 WSHSY and CDR2 SAAADI. V shed 8 bases and J shed 4 bases, with 11 bases lying between them. This CDR3 is CASGVGGTEAFF. DNA of the CDR3: TGCGCCAGCGGGGTGGGGGGCACTGAAGCTTTCTTT.

In this sample, this clonotype turned up many times. The chain carries TRBV6-5 and TRBJ1-3; no clear D. Trimming removed 6 bases at V and 4 bases at J, with 16 bases between. The CDR3 consists of 15 residues. Germline CDR1 is MNHEY and CDR2 is SVGAGI. CDR3 nucleotides: TGTGCCAGCAGGCTCCGGGCCAACATCGGAAACACCATATATTTT. Protein sequence: CASRLRANIGNTIYF.

This clonotype appeared many times. The V and J genes are TRBV5-1 and TRBJ2-7; 8 positions agree with TRBD2. V lost 3 bases, J lost 2 bases, and 7 bases stayed unmatched. The CDR3 runs to 15 residues. Germline values: CDR1 SGHRS, CDR2 YFSETQ. The CDR3 DNA sequence: TGCGCCAGCAGCTCCGGTGGAGCGGGGGCCTACGAGCAGTACTTC. Its translation: CASSSGGAGAYEQYF.

This clonotype was seen at least ten times. The chain has TRBV29-1 and TRBJ1-2; 7 bases line up with TRBD1. This CDR3 spans 14 amino acids. The V gene's germline CDR1 is SQVTM and CDR2 ANQGSEA. Trimming removed 4 bases from V and 4 bases from J; junction bases left unmatched: 9. CDR3 region: CSVGTLGQAYGYTF. The CDR3 region has the DNA TGCAGCGTTGGAACCCTAGGACAGGCCTATGGCTACACCTTC.

This clonotype occurred many times. The chain joins TRBV5-1 to TRBJ2-5, with 8 bases that match TRBD2. In germline, CDR1 is SGHRS, CDR2 YFSETQ. V lost 2 bases, J lost 0 bases, and 3 bases stayed unmatched. The CDR3 sequence is 15 residues long. CDR3 loop: CASSFTSGHQETQYF. The CDR3 DNA reads as TGCGCCAGCAGCTTTACTAGCGGCCACCAAGAGACCCAGTACTTC.

This clonotype was observed many times. The chain employs TRBV5-1 and TRBJ2-3; 7 bases fit TRBD1. Germline CDR1 reads SGHRS; CDR2 reads YFSETQ. CDR3 length: 14 amino acids. Losses at the gene ends were 4 bases for V and 2 bases for J; bases not matched to a gene: 4. The chain's CDR3 is CASSLGTATDTQYF. CDR3 nucleotide sequence: TGCGCCAGCAGCCTAGGGACAGCCACAGATACGCAGTATTTT.

This clonotype was observed many times. This chain joins TRBV20-1 and TRBJ2-5; no clear D gene. Trimming removed 6 bases from V and 2 bases from J, with 10 bases in between. Germline values: CDR1 DFQATT, CDR2 SNEGSKA (reference sequence). This CDR3 spans 12 amino acids. The CDR3 nucleotides read TGCAGTGCAGGCGTACGGCAAGAGACCCAGTACTTC. Encoded protein: CSAGVRQETQYF.

This clonotype was found many times. The chain uses TRBV7-8 and TRBJ2-1, with TRBD2 matching over 7 bases. CDR1 SGHVS and CDR2 FQNEAQ come from the germline V gene. J was trimmed by 5 bases and V by 7 bases; bases with no gene match: 11. The CDR3 consists of 15 residues. The CDR3 coding sequence is TGTGCCAGCACCCTACCGGGAGGTAGTCACAATGAGCAGTTCTTC. It translates to CASTLPGGSHNEQFF.

This sequence joins TRBV18 and TRBJ2-7; 7 bases line up with TRBD2. The CDR3 sequence is 13 residues long. V shed 4 bases, J shed 3 bases, and the junction held 3 bases outside the gene matches. CDR1 KGHSH and CDR2 LQKENI come from the germline V gene. This CDR3 is CASSRDYIYEQYF. For the CDR3, the DNA is TGTGCCAGCTCACGGGACTACATCTACGAGCAGTACTTC. The variable domain in full, completed from reference TRBV18 and TRBJ2-7, reads NAGVMQNPRHLVRRRGQEARLRCSPMKGHSHVYWYRQLPEEGLKFMVYLQKENIIDESGMPKERFSAEFPKEGPSILRIQQVVRGDSAAYFCASSRDYIYEQYFGPGTRLTVT.

J is TRBJ2-3 and V is TRBV18; 9 nucleotides line up with TRBD1. The V gene's germline CDR1 is KGHSH and CDR2 LQKENI. V lost 4 bases, J lost 5 bases, and 7 bases stayed unmatched. This CDR3 contains 15 residues. The CDR3 here is CASSQDRGGKDTQYF. DNA of the CDR3: TGTGCCAGCTCACAGGACAGGGGAGGCAAAGATACGCAGTATTTT. Filled out from reference TRBV18 and TRBJ2-3, the complete variable domain reads NAGVMQNPRHLVRRRGQEARLRCSPMKGHSHVYWYRQLPEEGLKFMVYLQKENIIDESGMPKERFSAEFPKEGPSILRIQQVVRGDSAAYFCASSQDRGGKDTQYFGPGTRLTVL.

This clonotype was observed at least ten times. The chain employs TRBV10-3 and TRBJ2-7; D gene unclear. Trimming cost V 4 bases and J 6 bases, with 13 bases left between them. The CDR3 loop spans 13 amino acids. Germline V CDR1 and CDR2: ENHRY, SYGVKD. CDR3 amino acids: CAISVEPSGEQYF. Written as DNA, the CDR3 is TGTGCCATCAGTGTAGAGCCCTCCGGCGAGCAGTACTTC.

This clonotype appeared a few times. The chain joins TRBV12-3 or TRBV12-4 to TRBJ2-7; 15 nucleotides align to TRBD2. After removal of 4 bases from V and 7 bases from J, the junction contained 11 bases not matched to a gene. This CDR3 spans 17 amino acids. The DNA for the CDR3 is TGTGCCAGCAGTTACAACCCGGGACTAGCGGGAGGTAGGGAGCAGTACTTC. Translated, it gives CASSYNPGLAGGREQYF.

This clonotype was detected ten times or more. The chain couples TRBV5-1 to TRBJ2-1, with D possibly TRBD2 on 5 matching bases. Germline CDR1 is SGHRS and CDR2 is YFSETQ. Trimming pared 4 bases from V and 2 bases from J, leaving 13 bases between. The CDR3 covers 15 residues. CDR3 protein: CASSNQRSPYNEQFF. DNA of the CDR3: TGCGCCAGCAGCAATCAGCGGTCACCCTACAATGAGCAGTTCTTC. Full variable domain (missing parts from reference TRBV5-1 and TRBJ2-1): KAGVTQTPRYLIKTRGQQVTLSCSPISGHRSVSWYQQTPGQGLQFLFEYFSETQRNKGNFPGRFSGRQFSNSRSEMNVSTLELGDSALYLCASSNQRSPYNEQFFGPGTRLTVL.

The sample holds many counts of this clonotype. The rearrangement joins TRBV6-1 to TRBJ1-5; D is undetermined. The CDR3 covers 13 residues. Germline V gives CDR1 MNHNS, CDR2 SASEGT. V lost 4 bases to trimming and J lost 5 bases, with 9 bases between them. CDR3 in amino acids: CASSVSTHQPQHF. CDR3 nucleotide sequence: TGTGCCAGCAGTGTGTCAACTCATCAGCCCCAGCATTTT.

In its sample, this clonotype was seen many times. The chain is built from TRBV3-1 and TRBJ1-2, with D tentatively TRBD1 (5 bases). Trimming left V 0 bases short and J 8 bases short, with 19 bases between. Germline V gives CDR1 LGHDT, CDR2 YNNKEL (reference sequence). The CDR3 spans 16 residues. The DNA of the CDR3 is TGTGCCAGCAGCCAAGACGGGGGATCTCGGGGAGAAGGCTACACCTTC. Its translation: CASSQDGGSRGEGYTF.

This clonotype was picked up many times. The chain links TRBV4-1 to TRBJ2-7, with D perhaps TRBD2 (5 bases). Trimming took off 0 bases at V and 2 bases at J, with 11 bases between the two ends. CDR1 MGHRA and CDR2 YSYEKL come from the germline V gene. There are 15 residues in the CDR3. The CDR3 spells CASSQDLGSPYEQYF. The DNA for the CDR3 is TGCGCCAGCAGCCAAGATCTTGGGAGCCCCTACGAGCAGTACTTC.

This clonotype has ten or more counts. The CDR3 reads CASSVMGTEAFF. Written as DNA, the CDR3 is TGCGCCAGCAGTGTCATGGGGACCGAAGCTTTCTTT. The chain uses TRBV10-2 and TRBJ1-1; tentatively, D is TRBD1 (5 bases). Germline-derived CDR1 and CDR2 are WSHSY and SAAADI. Trimming shortened V by 4 bases and J by 8 bases, and 11 bases separated the two germline ends. The CDR3 covers 12 residues.

This clonotype was seen repeatedly, ten times or more. The chain recombines TRBV11-2 with TRBJ2-2; 14 bases line up with TRBD2. Germline V CDR1 and CDR2: SGHAT, FQNNGV. Trimming took 10 bases from V and 5 from J; bases not matched to a gene: 6. This CDR3 spans 15 amino acids. The CDR3 DNA reads TGTGCCACCCGACTAGCGGGAGGGGGGACCGGGGAGCTGTTTTTT. This gives the protein CATRLAGGGTGELFF.

This clonotype has a handful of counts. The chain joins TRBV20-1 to TRBJ2-1; TRBD2 is a possible D gene (6 bases). The CDR3 contains 13 residues. CDR1 and CDR2 (germline): DFQATT, SNEGSKA (reference sequence). The germline V and J ends were trimmed by 5 bases and 4 bases, with 12 bases remaining between them. CDR3 bases: TGCAGTGCTCCCAGGGACTTATACAATGAGCAGTTCTTC. Its protein is CSAPRDLYNEQFF.

About this clonotype itself: This may arise from a read error, as a much more abundant clone is one base away. The chain is built from TRBV7-6 and TRBJ2-3, with D hard to call. The CDR3 is 15 residues long. The germline V gene encodes CDR1 SGHVS and CDR2 FNYEAQ. V was pared by 1 base and J by 0 bases, with 8 bases between. In DNA, the CDR3 is TGTGCCAGCAGCTTAGGACCCGCTAGCACAGATACGCAGTATTTT. This translates into CASSLGPASTDTQYF.

This clonotype occurred many times. The chain has TRBV5-1 and TRBJ2-1, with D hard to call. CDR1 is SGHRS, CDR2 YFSETQ, per germline. V was trimmed by 3 bases and J by 5 bases, leaving 6 bases between them. This CDR3 region has 12 residues. CDR3 sequence: CASSWGNNEQFF. The CDR3, as DNA: TGCGCCAGCAGCTGGGGAAACAATGAGCAGTTCTTC.

This chain links TRBV29-1 with TRBJ2-3; D gene uncertain. The CDR3 loop spans 14 amino acids. CDR1 and CDR2 (germline): SQVTM, ANQGSEA. The V end was cut by 0 bases, the J end by 4 bases, with 11 bases between. For the CDR3, the DNA is TGCAGCGTTGAAGACGGTTTTCTCCCAGATACGCAGTATTTT. Encoded protein: CSVEDGFLPDTQYF.

This clonotype was picked up many times. Here the CDR3 reads CATSDGGLAGDRGTDTQYF. The CDR3 DNA reads as TGTGCCACCAGTGATGGCGGACTAGCGGGAGATAGGGGGACAGATACGCAGTATTTT. This chain joins TRBV24-1 and TRBJ2-3; 13 bases agree with TRBD2. The trim removed 3 bases at V and 3 bases at J, leaving 11 bases unmatched. Germline lookup yields CDR1 KGHDR and CDR2 SFDVKD. The CDR3 totals 19 residues.

This rearrangement joins TRBV7-9 to TRBJ1-1; unclear D gene. Trimming cost V 8 bases and J 7 bases, with 14 bases left between them. This CDR3 contains 12 residues. CDR1 is SEHNR, CDR2 FQNEAQ, per germline (reference sequence). The CDR3 nucleotides read TGTGCCAGCTCCTACAGTCTGAGTGAAGCTTTCTTT. Protein product: CASSYSLSEAFF.

This clonotype was counted at least ten times. This chain links TRBV20-1 with TRBJ1-2; possible D gene TRBD1, 5 bases. The CDR3 extends over 14 amino acids. V lost 0 bases and J lost 3, with 11 bases in between. Per the germline V gene, CDR1 is DFQATT and CDR2 is SNEGSKA (reference sequence). The CDR3 sequence: CSARDQKGDYGYTF. The CDR3 DNA reads as TGCAGTGCTAGAGATCAGAAAGGGGACTATGGCTACACCTTC.

This clonotype appeared many times. The rearrangement links TRBV7-8 to TRBJ1-4; possibly TRBD1 for D (5 bases). V dropped 7 bases and J dropped 0 bases, with 24 bases sitting between them. CDR3 size: 19 residues. Germline V gene sequence: CDR1 SGHVS, CDR2 FQNEAQ. CDR3 in DNA: TGTGCCAGCACCACCCGCGGCAGGGAGGATCCTGCAACTAATGAAAAACTGTTTTTT. Its protein is CASTTRGREDPATNEKLFF.

Worth noting for this clonotype: A much more abundant neighbour one base away suggests this may be a read error. V is TRBV5-1 and J is TRBJ1-1; TRBD1 matches at 9 bases. The CDR3 sequence is 13 residues long. CDR1 is SGHRS and CDR2 is YFSETQ in the germline V gene. The CDR3: CASSRGQGTEALF. CDR3 nucleotides: TGCGCCAGCAGCCGGGGACAGGGCACTGAAGCTTTATTT.

This clonotype was observed many times. The J gene is TRBJ2-7, the V gene TRBV5-1, with D possibly matching TRBD2 (6 bases). Germline V gene data show CDR1 as SGHRS and CDR2 as YFSETQ. The CDR3 runs to 17 residues. V was pared by 0 bases and J by 3 bases, with 19 bases between. Here the CDR3 reads CASSLDGGTTFGYEQYF. The CDR3 DNA sequence: TGCGCCAGCAGCTTGGACGGCGGGACGACCTTCGGCTACGAGCAGTACTTC.